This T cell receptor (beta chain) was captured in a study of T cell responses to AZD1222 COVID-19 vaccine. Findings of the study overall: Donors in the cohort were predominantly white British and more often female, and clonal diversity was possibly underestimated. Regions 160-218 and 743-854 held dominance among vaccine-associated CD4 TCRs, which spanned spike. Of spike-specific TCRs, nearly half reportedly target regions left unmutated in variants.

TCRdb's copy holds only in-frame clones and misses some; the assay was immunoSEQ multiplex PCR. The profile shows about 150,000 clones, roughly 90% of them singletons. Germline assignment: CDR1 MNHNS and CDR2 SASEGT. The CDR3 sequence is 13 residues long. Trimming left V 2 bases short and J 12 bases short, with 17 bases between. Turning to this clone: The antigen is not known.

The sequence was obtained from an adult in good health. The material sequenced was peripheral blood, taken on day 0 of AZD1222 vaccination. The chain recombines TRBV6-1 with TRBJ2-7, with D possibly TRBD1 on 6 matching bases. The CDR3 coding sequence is TGTGCCAGCAGTGAATCCGACAGGTCCGGTAGGTACTTC. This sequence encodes CASSESDRSGRYF.